Detailed here is one T cell receptor (beta chain). V was pared by 0 bases and J by 0 bases, with 13 bases between. Germline V gene lookup returns CDR1 SGHRS and CDR2 YFSETQ. The CDR3 runs 17 residues. The source of the sample is a study of cytomegalovirus exposure and HLA in healthy donors. PCR employed 60 Vbeta and 13 Jbeta primers. Assay used: immunoSEQ multiplex PCR; TCRdb lists only in-frame clones, some missing. The sample consists of fewer than 250,000 clones, around 83% of them appearing once. The clonotype was recovered from a woman aged 40 to 49 in good health and CMV-seronegative. The source material was PBMCs. The chain links TRBV5-1 to TRBJ1-3; maybe TRBD1 (5 bases). This CDR3 is CASSLAPGSNSGNTIYF. In nucleotides, the CDR3 is TGCGCCAGCAGCTTGGCTCCAGGGTCCAACTCTGGAAACACCATATATTTT.